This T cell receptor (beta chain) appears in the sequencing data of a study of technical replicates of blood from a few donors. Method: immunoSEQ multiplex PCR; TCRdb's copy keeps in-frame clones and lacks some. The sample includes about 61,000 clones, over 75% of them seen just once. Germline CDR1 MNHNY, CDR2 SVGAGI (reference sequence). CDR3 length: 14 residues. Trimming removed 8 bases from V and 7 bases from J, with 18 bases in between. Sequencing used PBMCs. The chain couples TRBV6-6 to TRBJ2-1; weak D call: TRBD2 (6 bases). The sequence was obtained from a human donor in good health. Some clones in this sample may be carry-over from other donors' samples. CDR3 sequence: CASLNRDSLNEQFF. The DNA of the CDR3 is TGTGCCAGCCTCAACCGGGACTCGCTAAATGAGCAGTTCTTC.